The rows below give T cell receptor beta chains drawn from one sample of a study of cytomegalovirus exposure and HLA in healthy donors. Clones were sequenced by immunoSEQ multiplex PCR, and TCRdb holds only the in-frame ones, with some missing. Among about 68,000 clones, about 90% were seen once, and the ten largest hold around 3%. The sample comprised PBMCs. The origin of the receptors is a man younger than 35 in good health and CMV-seronegative. Both conserved end residues are part of each CDR3. Each record gives: V gene, clone size, J gene, D gene, CDR3 protein, CDR3 DNA. The D gene is left open where the match is weak. Not all rows give a size; the values are once, few, many and, for expanded clones, a class.

>TRBV7-2|NA|TRBJ1-1|NA
CASSFGIMNTEAFF
TGTGCCAGCAGCTTCGGGATTATGAACACTGAAGCTTTCTTT
>TRBV5-1|few|TRBJ1-5|NA
CASSTGQPAQPQHF
TGCGCCAGCAGCACCGGACAACCAGCTCAGCCCCAGCATTTT
>TRBV5-4|NA|TRBJ2-3|NA
CASSFSGTDTQYF
TGTGCCAGCAGCTTTTCCGGCACAGATACGCAGTATTTT
>TRBV5-4|NA|TRBJ2-3|TRBD1
CASSLRDRGRSRTDTQYF
TGTGCCAGCAGCTTAAGGGACAGGGGGCGCAGTCGCACAGATACGCAGTATTTT
>TRBV7-9|once|TRBJ2-1|NA
CASSWGLIEQFF
TGTGCCAGCAGCTGGGGACTTATAGAGCAGTTCTTC
>TRBV11-3|once|TRBJ2-7|NA
CASSLALGYEQYF
TGTGCCAGCAGCTTAGCTCTCGGCTACGAGCAGTACTTC
>TRBV5-1|NA|TRBJ2-3|TRBD2
CASNGTSGSFGADTQYF
TGCGCCAGCAACGGGACTAGCGGGAGTTTTGGCGCAGATACGCAGTATTTT
>TRBV4-3|NA|TRBJ2-6|NA
CASSQESGLGANVLTF
TGCGCCAGCAGCCAAGAGAGCGGTCTGGGGGCCAACGTCCTGACTTTC
>TRBV7-8|once|TRBJ2-7|NA
CASKQFPGEGYEQYF
TGTGCCAGCAAGCAGTTTCCGGGAGAGGGATACGAGCAGTACTTC
>TRBV14|NA|TRBJ2-1|TRBD2
CASSRLGLAWNEDEQFF
TGTGCCAGCAGCCGATTAGGACTAGCGTGGAATGAGGATGAGCAGTTCTTC